The present T cell receptor (beta chain) was sequenced within a study of identical twins. CDR1 LGHDT and CDR2 YNNKEL come from the germline V gene (reference sequence). V lost 3 bases to trimming and J lost 8 bases, with 11 bases between them. The CDR3 consists of 13 residues. Using its own MiXCR run on the 5' RACE reads, TCRdb lists one record per CDR3 protein. The table has some 320,000 distinct CDR3 sequences, roughly 12% seen once. The sample was also reused in another study, on yellow fever vaccine responses in identical twins.

The TCR sequence derives from a young woman in good health. Sequenced input: CD8+ T cells sorted from blood. The gene calls are TRBV3-1 and TRBJ2-1; D ambiguous. CDR3 DNA sequence: TGTGCCAGCAGCCAGTATGAAGGCCATGAGCAGTTCTTC. Its protein product is CASSQYEGHEQFF.